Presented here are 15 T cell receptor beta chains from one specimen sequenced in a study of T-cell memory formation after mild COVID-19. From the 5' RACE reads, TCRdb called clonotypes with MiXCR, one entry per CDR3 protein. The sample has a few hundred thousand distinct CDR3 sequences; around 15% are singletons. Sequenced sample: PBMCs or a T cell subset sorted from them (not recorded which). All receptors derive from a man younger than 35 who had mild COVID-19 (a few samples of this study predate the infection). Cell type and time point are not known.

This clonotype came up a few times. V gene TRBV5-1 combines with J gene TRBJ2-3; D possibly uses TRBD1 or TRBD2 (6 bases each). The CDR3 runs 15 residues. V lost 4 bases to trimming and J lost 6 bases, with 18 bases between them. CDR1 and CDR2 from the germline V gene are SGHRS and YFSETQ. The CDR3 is CASSPGGRVQDTQYF. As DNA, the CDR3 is TGCGCCAGCAGCCCCGGGGGCCGTGTACAGGATACGCAGTATTTT. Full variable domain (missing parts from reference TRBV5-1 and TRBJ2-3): KAGVTQTPRYLIKTRGQQVTLSCSPISGHRSVSWYQQTPGQGLQFLFEYFSETQRNKGNFPGRFSGRQFSNSRSEMNVSTLELGDSALYLCASSPGGRVQDTQYFGPGTRLTVL.

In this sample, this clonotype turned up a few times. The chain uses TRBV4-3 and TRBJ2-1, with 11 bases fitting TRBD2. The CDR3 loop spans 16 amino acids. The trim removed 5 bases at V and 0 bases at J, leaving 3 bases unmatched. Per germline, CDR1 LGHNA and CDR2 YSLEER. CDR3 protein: CASSVSGGASYNEQFF. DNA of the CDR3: TGCGCCAGCAGCGTTAGCGGGGGGGCCTCCTACAATGAGCAGTTCTTC.

The CDR3: CSASLASGANVLTF. Written as DNA, the CDR3 is TGCAGTGCTAGTTTGGCCTCTGGGGCCAACGTCCTGACTTTC. The rearrangement links TRBV20-1 to TRBJ2-6, with D unclear. The CDR3 has 14 amino acids. The germline CDR1 and CDR2 sequences are DFQATT and SNEGSKA (reference sequence). The V end was cut by 3 bases, the J end by 0 bases, with 6 bases between.

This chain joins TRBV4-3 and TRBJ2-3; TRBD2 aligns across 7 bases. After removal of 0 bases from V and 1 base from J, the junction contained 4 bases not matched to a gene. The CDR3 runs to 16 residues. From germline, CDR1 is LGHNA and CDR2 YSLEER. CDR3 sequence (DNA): TGCGCCAGCAGCCAAGATTATGGGGGGGGCACAGATACGCAGTATTTT. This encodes CASSQDYGGGTDTQYF.

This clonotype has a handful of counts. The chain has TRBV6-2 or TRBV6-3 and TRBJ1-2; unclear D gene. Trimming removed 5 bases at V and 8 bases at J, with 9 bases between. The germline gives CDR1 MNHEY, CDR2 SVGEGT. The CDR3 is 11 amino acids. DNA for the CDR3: TGTGCCAGCAGTAAGGGTCGGGGCTACACCTTC. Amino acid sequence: CASSKGRGYTF.

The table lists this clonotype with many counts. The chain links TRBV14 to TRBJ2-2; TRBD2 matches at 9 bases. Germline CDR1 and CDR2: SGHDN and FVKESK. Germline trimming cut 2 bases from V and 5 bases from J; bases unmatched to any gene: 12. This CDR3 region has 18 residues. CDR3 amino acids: CASSQTRGGLSRTGELFF. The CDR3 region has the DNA TGTGCCAGCAGCCAAACGCGGGGGGGCCTGAGTAGGACCGGGGAGCTGTTTTTT.

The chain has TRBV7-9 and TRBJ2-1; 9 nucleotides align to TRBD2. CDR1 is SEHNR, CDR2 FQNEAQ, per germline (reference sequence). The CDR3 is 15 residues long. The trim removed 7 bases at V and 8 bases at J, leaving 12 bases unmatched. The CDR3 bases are TGTGCCAGCAACCCGTTTAGCGGGGGCAGGGATGAGCAGTTCTTC. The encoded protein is CASNPFSGGRDEQFF.

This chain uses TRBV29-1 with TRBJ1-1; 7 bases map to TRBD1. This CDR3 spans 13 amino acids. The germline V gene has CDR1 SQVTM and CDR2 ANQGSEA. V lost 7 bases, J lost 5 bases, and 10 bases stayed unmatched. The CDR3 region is CSAQQGITTEAFF. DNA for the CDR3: TGCAGCGCTCAACAGGGGATAACGACTGAAGCTTTCTTT. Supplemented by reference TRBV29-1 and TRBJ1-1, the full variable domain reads SAVISQKPSRDICQRGTSLTIQCQVDSQVTMMFWYRQQPGQSLTLIATANQGSEATYESGFVIDKFPISRPNLTFSTLTVSNMSPEDSSIYLCSAQQGITTEAFFGQGTRLTVV.

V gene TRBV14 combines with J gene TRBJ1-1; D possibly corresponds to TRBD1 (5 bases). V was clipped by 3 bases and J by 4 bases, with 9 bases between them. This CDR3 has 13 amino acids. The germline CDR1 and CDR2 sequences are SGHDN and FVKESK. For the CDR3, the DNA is TGTGCCAGCAGCCACGCCGGGGCCACTGAAGCTTTCTTT. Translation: CASSHAGATEAFF.

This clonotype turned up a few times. CDR3 protein: CASRLRLAGHNEQFF. CDR3 nucleotides: TGTGCCAGCAGATTAAGGTTAGCGGGGCACAATGAGCAGTTCTTC. The genes are TRBV5-6 and TRBJ2-1; 8 nucleotides agree with TRBD2. CDR1 is SGHDT and CDR2 is YYEEEE in the germline V gene. The CDR3 is 15 residues long. V gave up 5 bases and J gave up 5 bases; unmatched junction bases: 9.

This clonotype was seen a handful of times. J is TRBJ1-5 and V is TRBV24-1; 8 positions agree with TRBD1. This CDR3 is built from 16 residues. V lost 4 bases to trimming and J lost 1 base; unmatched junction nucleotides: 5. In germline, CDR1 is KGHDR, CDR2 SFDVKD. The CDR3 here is CATSDPRQGSNQPQHF. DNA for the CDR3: TGTGCCACCAGTGACCCAAGACAGGGGAGCAATCAGCCCCAGCATTTT.

CDR3 in amino acids: CASSYRQATDTQYF. CDR3 coding DNA: TGTGCCAGCAGCTATCGACAAGCCACAGATACGCAGTATTTT. The V and J genes are TRBV7-2 and TRBJ2-3; D gene unclear. V was pared by 4 bases and J by 2 bases, with 10 bases between. The germline gives CDR1 SGHTA, CDR2 FQGNSA. CDR3 length: 14 amino acids.

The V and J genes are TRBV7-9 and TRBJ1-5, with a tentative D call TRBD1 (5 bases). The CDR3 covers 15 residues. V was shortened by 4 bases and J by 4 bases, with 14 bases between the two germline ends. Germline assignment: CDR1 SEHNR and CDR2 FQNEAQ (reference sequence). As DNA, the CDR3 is TGTGCCAGCAGCTATGGACACGGTAATAATCAGCCCCAGCATTTT. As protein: CASSYGHGNNQPQHF.

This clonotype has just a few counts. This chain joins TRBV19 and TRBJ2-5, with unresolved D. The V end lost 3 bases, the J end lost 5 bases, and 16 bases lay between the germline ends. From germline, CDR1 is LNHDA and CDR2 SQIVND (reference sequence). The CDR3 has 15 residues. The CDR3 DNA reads TGTGCCAGTAGTATGGGCGGAAGGTTCTCTGAGACCCAGTACTTC. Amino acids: CASSMGGRFSETQYF.

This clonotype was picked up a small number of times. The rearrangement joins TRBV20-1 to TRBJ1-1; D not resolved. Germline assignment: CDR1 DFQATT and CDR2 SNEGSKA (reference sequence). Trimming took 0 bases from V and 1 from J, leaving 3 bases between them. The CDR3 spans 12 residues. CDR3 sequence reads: CSARDGNTEAFF. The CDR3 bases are TGCAGTGCTAGAGACGGGAACACTGAAGCTTTCTTT.